Sequencing of this T cell receptor beta chain was carried out in a study of cytomegalovirus exposure and HLA in healthy donors. Study summary: An early data release held around 80 million unique TCRs from HLA-typed donors. Study-level points and caveats: It was shown in a later analysis that HLA-associated TCR beta chains were more clonally expanded than other, equally common chains. Apart from CMV serostatus, no immune exposure information was available.

This clone was seen only once. What it binds is unknown. The PCR had 60 Vbeta and 13 Jbeta primers. Clones were sequenced by immunoSEQ multiplex PCR, and TCRdb holds only the in-frame ones, with some missing. The sample shows 69,000 or so clones, 74% of them seen only once. Donors sampled were nominally healthy, though unrecorded immune exposures were likely. Sequences were obtained from PBMCs. The receptor was isolated from a woman between 55 and 75 years old in good health and CMV-seropositive.

The CDR3 DNA is TGTGCCAGCAGCTTTTACGGGGAGGAAAAACTGTTTTTT. It specifies CASSFYGEEKLFF. The chain employs TRBV7-9 and TRBJ1-4; D gene unclear. The germline V and J ends were trimmed by 3 bases and 8 bases, with 10 bases remaining between them. There are 13 residues in the CDR3. Germline V gene sequence: CDR1 SEHNR, CDR2 FQNEAQ (reference sequence).